This T cell receptor beta chain was obtained from a study of CD8+ T cells in alopecia areata. V was clipped by 7 bases and J by 7 bases, with 19 bases between them. Germline V gene data show CDR1 as MNHEY and CDR2 as SVGAGI. The CDR3 contains 14 residues. About this clone itself: What it binds is unknown.

Sequencing used cDNA as its template, made by extracting RNA and reverse transcribing it. Libraries were prepared by immunoSEQ multiplex PCR; TCRdb keeps only in-frame clonotypes and omits some of them. The sample holds hundreds of thousands of clones, approximately 70% seen once. Sample treatment: oral pan-JAK inhibitor, 5-10 mg twice daily. Study-wide findings and caveats: The study also sequences resident alphabeta T cells of normal skin in scalp samples.

The source is a human donor with alopecia areata. The sequencing used CD4+ T cells sorted from blood, collected at approximately week 42, from a patient treated with tofacitinib. The V gene is TRBV6-5, the J gene TRBJ1-2; D ambiguous. CDR3: CASMIPGLKGGYTF. In nucleotides, the CDR3 is TGTGCCAGCATGATCCCGGGCCTCAAGGGTGGCTACACCTTC.